A selection of T cell receptor beta chains follows, all from one sample in a study of blood T cell repertoires in COVID-19. Clones were sequenced by immunoSEQ multiplex PCR, and TCRdb holds only the in-frame ones, with some missing. The table has 200,000 or so clones, approximately 81% seen once; the top ten hold less than 20%. Input material: peripheral blood. Receptors were obtained from a human donor in a cohort sampled during active COVID-19. Both conserved end residues are part of each CDR3. D genes are given only for firm matches. Clone size appears in some rows only: once, few, many, or a class for an expanded clone.

clone size,J gene,D gene,V gene,CDR3 DNA,CDR3 protein
NA,TRBJ1-5,NA,TRBV15,TGTGCCACCAGCCTTTCAAACAGGGTCAATCAGCCCCAGCATTTT,CATSLSNRVNQPQHF
NA,TRBJ2-2,TRBD1,TRBV28,TGTGCCACATCGAGGGACAGGTTCAGGGAGCTGTTTTTT,CATSRDRFRELFF
NA,TRBJ2-5,TRBD2,TRBV6-5,TGTGCCAGCAGAGTCACTAGCGTCGAGACCCAGTACTTC,CASRVTSVETQYF
NA,TRBJ1-5,NA,TRBV5-6,TGTGCCAGCAGCTTGGAAGGGGCTCTTAGCAATCAGCCCCAGCATTTT,CASSLEGALSNQPQHF
NA,TRBJ1-4,NA,TRBV19,TGTGCCAGTAGTTCCCTGGGAATGGGGCCCGAAAAACTGTTTTTT,CASSSLGMGPEKLFF
NA,TRBJ2-1,NA,TRBV24-1,TGTGCCACCAGTGATCCCGGGGAATTGCGGTACAATGAGCAGTTCTTC,CATSDPGELRYNEQFF
NA,TRBJ2-3,NA,TRBV14,TGTGCCAGCAGCCAAGCTCAGAGCACAGATACGCAGTATTTT,CASSQAQSTDTQYF
NA,TRBJ2-6,NA,TRBV7-9,TGTGCCAGCAGCTTCCCGGTTCCCGGGGCCAACGTCCTGACTTTC,CASSFPVPGANVLTF
NA,TRBJ1-3,NA,TRBV6-5,TGTGCCAGCAGCACCGGGGGTACTGGAAACACCATATATTTT,CASSTGGTGNTIYF
NA,TRBJ2-3,NA,TRBV14,TGTGCCAGCAGCCAAGAGTGGCTTGGTACAGGGTTTCCAGATACGCAGTATTTT,CASSQEWLGTGFPDTQYF
NA,TRBJ2-1,TRBD2,TRBV7-3,TGTGCCAGCAGCTTGAGCGGGGGGGCGAGTAATGAGCAGTTCTTC,CASSLSGGASNEQFF
NA,TRBJ1-3,NA,TRBV3-1/TRBV3-2,TGTGCCAGCAGCCTGGGACTTCAAAACACCATATATTTT,CASSLGLQNTIYF
NA,TRBJ1-1,NA,TRBV6-5,TGTGCCACTCAGGGAACTCGGAGGGGAACTGAAGCTTTCTTT,CATQGTRRGTEAFF
NA,TRBJ1-1,NA,TRBV5-1,TGCGCCAGCAGCCACACGGGACACCTGAACACTGAAGCTTTCTTT,CASSHTGHLNTEAFF
NA,TRBJ1-1,NA,TRBV12-3/TRBV12-4,TGTGCCAGCAGCCGGGACATGTACACTGAAGCTTTCTTT,CASSRDMYTEAFF
NA,TRBJ1-1,NA,TRBV9,TGTGCCAGCAGCGTACAAACGCCTAGACGGGAGATGAACACTGAAGCTTTCTTT,CASSVQTPRREMNTEAFF
few,TRBJ1-5,NA,TRBV18,TGTGCCAGCTCACCTGTCTCGTCCCGACTTAGCAATCAGCCCCAGCATTTT,CASSPVSSRLSNQPQHF
NA,TRBJ2-2,NA,TRBV7-6,TGTGCCAGCAGCTTGAGCTGGGAGCTGTTTTTT,CASSLSWELFF
NA,TRBJ1-3,NA,TRBV2,TGTGCCAGCAGACTAACAGGGAATGGAAACACCATATATTTT,CASRLTGNGNTIYF
NA,TRBJ1-2,NA,TRBV6-5,TGTGCCAGCAGGGGGAGAATGAGGGATGGCTACACCTTC,CASRGRMRDGYTF
NA,TRBJ2-7,NA,TRBV5-1,TGCGCCACCAAGACAGAACCGGACGCCTACGAGCAGTACTTC,CATKTEPDAYEQYF
few,TRBJ1-2,TRBD1,TRBV18,TGTGCCAGCTCACTCATTTCAGGGGGCGAGGATGGCTACACCTTC,CASSLISGGEDGYTF
NA,TRBJ2-1,NA,TRBV24-1,TGTGCCACCAGTGACTCGGACATCATGGGGCAGTTCTTC,CATSDSDIMGQFF
NA,TRBJ2-5,TRBD2,TRBV7-2,TGTGCCAGCAGCCCACGGAGGAGGGGAGGGGAGACCCAGTACTTC,CASSPRRRGGETQYF
NA,TRBJ2-1,TRBD2,TRBV7-3,TGTGCCAGCAGCTTAGGACTAGCGGACTACAATGAGCAGTTCTTC,CASSLGLADYNEQFF
NA,TRBJ1-6,TRBD1,TRBV30,TGTGCCTGGAGGGCCGGGACAGGTCTATCCCTCCACTTT,CAWRAGTGLSLHF
NA,TRBJ1-1,TRBD1,TRBV6-8,TGTGCCAGCAGTCCCAGGGACAGGGAATTTATTGAAGCTTTCTTT,CASSPRDREFIEAFF
NA,TRBJ2-5,TRBD2,TRBV3-1/TRBV3-2,TGTGCCAGCAGCCAAGCTGGCATACTAGCGGGAGTAGGGGAGACCCAGTACTTC,CASSQAGILAGVGETQYF
NA,TRBJ1-2,NA,TRBV30,TGTGCCTGGATGTCCCTCTATGGCTACACCTTC,CAWMSLYGYTF
NA,TRBJ2-5,NA,TRBV19,TGTGCCAGTAGTATGAGAGGGAGCCGAGAGACCCAGTACTTC,CASSMRGSRETQYF
NA,TRBJ2-5,TRBD1,TRBV29-1,TGCAGCGTCCAGTCCGCGACAGGGGTAGAGACCCAGTACTTC,CSVQSATGVETQYF
NA,TRBJ1-5,NA,TRBV10-2,TGCGCCAGCAGTGAAGGGGTGGGGCTTGAGAATCAGCCCCAGCATTTT,CASSEGVGLENQPQHF
NA,TRBJ2-7,NA,TRBV7-9,TGTGCCAGCAGCTTAGCGCGTCTAGACGGCGAGCAGTACTTC,CASSLARLDGEQYF
NA,TRBJ2-1,NA,TRBV7-9,TGTGCCAGCAGCCGATTTTGGGGCGGGAACTACAATGAGCAGTTCTTC,CASSRFWGGNYNEQFF
NA,TRBJ1-4,NA,TRBV2,TGTGCCAGCAGTGATGTCAGATCTAATGAAAAACTGTTTTTT,CASSDVRSNEKLFF
NA,TRBJ2-3,TRBD2,TRBV11-2,TGTGCCAGCAGTTTTAGAGGATCGGCGGGGGGGAGCACAGATACGCAGTATTTT,CASSFRGSAGGSTDTQYF
NA,TRBJ1-1,NA,TRBV10-3,TGTGCCATCAGTGTGGCAGGGGCGGGCGCTGAAGCTTTCTTT,CAISVAGAGAEAFF
NA,TRBJ2-1,TRBD2,TRBV7-8,TGTGCCAGCAGCTCCGTGGGACTAGCGGTGTACAATGAGCAGTTCTTC,CASSSVGLAVYNEQFF
NA,TRBJ1-6,NA,TRBV6-1,TGTGCCAGCAGTGAATTTAGTATCCCGGTCTTCGATCCCCTCCACTTT,CASSEFSIPVFDPLHF
NA,TRBJ2-1,NA,TRBV3-1/TRBV3-2,TGTGCCAGCAGCCAAGCAGGGGTTAATGAGCAGTTCTTC,CASSQAGVNEQFF
once,TRBJ2-4,TRBD1,TRBV10-2,TGCGCCAGCAGGGACAGGGCGGGCAAAAACATTCAGTACTTC,CASRDRAGKNIQYF
once,TRBJ1-2,NA,TRBV9,TGTGCCAGCAGCGCCTCCTCAGGGGTTGGCTACACCTTC,CASSASSGVGYTF
NA,TRBJ1-1,TRBD1,TRBV10-3,TGTGCCATCAGTGGCCATACAGGGGTTGGCACTGAAGCTTTCTTT,CAISGHTGVGTEAFF
NA,TRBJ2-5,NA,TRBV7-8,TGTGCCAGCAGCCTAACAGAAGAGACCCAGTACTTC,CASSLTEETQYF
NA,TRBJ1-1,NA,TRBV15,TGTGCCACCAGCAGAGAGGGGCAGGGCACTGAAGCTTTCTTT,CATSREGQGTEAFF
few,TRBJ2-2,NA,TRBV10-1,TGCGCCAGTCGGGGTTTGAACACCGGGGAGCTGTTTTTT,CASRGLNTGELFF
NA,TRBJ2-1,NA,TRBV7-9,TGTGCCAGCAGCTTAGCGGAGAACAGGCCATCAGATGAGCAGTTCTTC,CASSLAENRPSDEQFF
NA,TRBJ2-1,TRBD2,TRBV6-5,TGTGCCAGCAGTTTGGGGACTAGCGGTCACAATGAGCAGTTCTTC,CASSLGTSGHNEQFF
NA,TRBJ1-2,NA,TRBV19,TGTGCCAGTAGTGGTGGCCGATACTATGGCTACACCTTC,CASSGGRYYGYTF
NA,TRBJ1-1,TRBD1,TRBV10-1,TGCGCCAGCAGCAGGGGGCTGGAAGCTTTCTTT,CASSRGLEAFF
NA,TRBJ1-4,TRBD1,TRBV4-1,TGCGCCAGCAGCCGACAGACAGGGGGAAATGAAAAACTGTTTTTT,CASSRQTGGNEKLFF
NA,TRBJ2-1,TRBD2,TRBV7-7,TGTGCCAGCAGCCTACTAGCGGGGTCCTACAATGAGCAGTTCTTC,CASSLLAGSYNEQFF
once,TRBJ1-3,NA,TRBV2,TGTGCCAGCAAAGGGGATGGAAACACCATATATTTT,CASKGDGNTIYF
NA,TRBJ1-6,NA,TRBV25-1,TGTGCCAGCAGACCGGGACTCCATAATTCACCCCTCCACTTT,CASRPGLHNSPLHF
few,TRBJ2-7,NA,TRBV24-1,TGTGCCACCCGACAGACACTCTACGAGCAGTACTTC,CATRQTLYEQYF